The 8 T cell receptor beta chains below come from one sample, sequenced in a study of blood T cell repertoires in COVID-19 (dated by TCRdb to 2018 to 2021). Library preparation was by the immunoSEQ multiplex PCR assay. Sourced from immuneACCESS, this table was stored by TCRdb with only in-frame sequences that have V and J called. A share of the clones is absent; for the studies checked, an unresolved V gene accounts for under half, and the remainder has no known explanation. For this sample there are about 110,000 clones; about 90% appear just once. The ten largest clones add up to nearly 0.9% of the sample. Sequenced input: peripheral blood. These receptors all stem from a woman aged 50 to 60 with active or convalescent COVID-19.

The chain is built from TRBV19 and TRBJ1-5; the D gene is possibly TRBD1 (6 bases). V lost 4 bases and J 4 bases, leaving 14 bases between the germline ends. Looked up from germline, CDR1 is LNHDA and CDR2 is SQIVND (reference sequence). The CDR3 totals 15 residues. CDR3 sequence: CASSTGQKLNQPQHF. The CDR3 region has the DNA TGTGCCAGTAGTACCGGACAGAAACTAAATCAGCCCCAGCATTTT. The full variable domain, rest sourced from reference TRBV19 and TRBJ1-5, is DGGITQSPKYLFRKEGQNVTLSCEQNLNHDAMYWYRQDPGQGLRLIYYSQIVNDFQKGDIAEGYSVSREKKESFPLTVTSAQKNPTAFYLCASSTGQKLNQPQHFGDGTRLSIL.

The chain links TRBV2 to TRBJ2-2; D perhaps matches TRBD2 (5 bases). Germline loops: CDR1 SNHLY, CDR2 FYNNEI. Between the trimmed V and J ends, which lost 7 bases and 6 bases, there was a span of 21 bases. The CDR3 runs 16 residues. CDR3 amino acids: CASNEGGPVSAGELFF. In DNA form, the CDR3 reads TGTGCCAGCAACGAGGGCGGGCCAGTAAGTGCCGGGGAGCTGTTTTTT.

A few counts support this clone. The CDR3 nucleotides read TGTGCCAGCAGCAAAGGGGCCGCAGTCAGCACAGATACGCAGTATTTT. This encodes CASSKGAAVSTDTQYF. The chain links TRBV21-1 to TRBJ2-3; the table gives TRBD1 as D, unverified against the DNA. TRBV21-1 represents a pseudogene. CDR3 size: 16 residues.

In its sample, this clone was seen once. The chain has TRBV18 and TRBJ2-7; possible D gene TRBD2, 6 bases. The V end was cut by 6 bases, the J end by 3 bases, with 18 bases between. Germline V lookup: CDR1 KGHSH, CDR2 LQKENI. The CDR3 is made up of 15 amino acids. CDR3 region: CASSATRDSLYEQYF. The CDR3 region has the DNA TGTGCCAGCTCCGCCACGAGGGACTCCCTCTACGAGCAGTACTTC.

The CDR3 DNA follows: TGTGCCAGCCGTGCAGGAGGTGGGGGCTACACCTTC. This encodes CASRAGGGGYTF. This chain uses TRBV28 with TRBJ1-2; no reliable D call. The germline gives CDR1 MDHEN, CDR2 SYDVKM. The length of the CDR3 is 12 residues. V lost 8 bases to trimming and J lost 8 bases, with 15 bases between them.

The rearrangement joins TRBV28 to TRBJ2-1; no firm D call. CDR1 and CDR2 (germline): MDHEN, SYDVKM. The CDR3 has 13 amino acids. V was trimmed by 11 bases and J by 0 bases, leaving 11 bases between them. The CDR3, as DNA: TGTGCCTTTCGGCGGAGCTCCTACAATGAGCAGTTCTTC. Amino acids: CAFRRSSYNEQFF.

The CDR3 nucleotides read TGTGCCAGCAGCGCCGGGACAGGGTTGTATGGCTACACCTTC. Translation gives CASSAGTGLYGYTF. The rearrangement joins TRBV9 to TRBJ1-2; 9 nucleotides match TRBD1. J was trimmed by 5 bases and V by 3 bases; bases with no gene match: 5. CDR1 is SGDLS and CDR2 is YYNGEE in the germline V gene. The CDR3 length is 14 residues.

The chain employs TRBV7-2 and TRBJ2-4; D possibly corresponds to TRBD2 (6 bases). This CDR3 comprises 16 residues. Trimming pared 5 bases from V and 1 base from J, leaving 15 bases between. Germline V gene data show CDR1 as SGHTA and CDR2 as FQGNSA. Here the CDR3 reads CASSPSGSGAKNIQYF. The CDR3 region has the DNA TGTGCCAGCAGCCCAAGCGGGTCTGGTGCCAAAAACATTCAGTACTTC.